What follows describes a single T cell receptor (beta chain). Its target antigen remains unknown. No base quality values were provided; no much bigger clone lies one nucleotide off. TCRbeta CDR3 regions were amplified from genomic DNA using the immunoSEQ Assay, a bias-controlled multiplex PCR. As for the original processing: The number of nucleated cells in each sample was estimated by amplification of reference gene primers within the assay. To quantify the absolute abundance of each unique TCRbeta CDR3 rearrangement, sequence reads were collapsed and filtered. For each sample, productive Simpson clonality was calculated by taking the square root of Simpson's diversity index across productive rearrangements. As stored in TCRdb, this immuneACCESS dataset retains in-frame rearrangements with V and J assigned. A fraction of the clones does not appear; measured against another copy, unresolved V genes explain less than half of the discrepancy, and the remainder lacks a known reason. V and J calls and clone size come straight from that table; D and trimming were deduced from the DNA. The sample has about 480,000 clones on record, around 87% of them singletons. The ten largest clones add up to approximately 1.8% of the sample.

These data come from a study of blood T cell repertoires in COVID-19 (dated by TCRdb to 2020 to 2021). Regarding the complete study: Collaborator samples came from the United States, Italy and Spain and covered acute and convalescent phases of COVID-19. The material from the prospective study consisted of cDNA or gDNA derived from T cells, B-cell-depleted T cells, or PBMCs. Deeply sampled blood TCRbeta repertoires from subjects exposed to, actively infected with, or recovered from COVID-19 were included in the dataset. The repertoires were released in a freely available public database intended as a resource for research on the immune response to SARS-CoV-2. Samples were obtained from the ongoing ImmuneRACE study (first 160 participants) and from over 1,000 subjects provided by 6 global collaborators. The sample metadata nearly always contained a de-identified subject ID, COVID-19 status, age in years and sex. Where available, HLA class I and class II types were taken from metadata supplied by the sample provider and were not determined by assay-based typing. The investigation overall reported the following: Clinical and demographic metadata were provided uncurated, with the amount varying by source and participant.

Participants in the prospective study were aged about 18 to 100 years, lived in under 30 United States geographic areas, and enrolled through a virtual design. Cohort assignment in the prospective study relied on participant-reported clinical history from a screening survey and a study questionnaire. ImmuneRACE Cohort 3 recovered participants were defined by two consecutive negative NP/OP PCR tests, healthcare professional clearance, or symptom resolution. In the prospective study, whole blood, serum and a nasopharyngeal or oropharyngeal swab were collected from each participant by mobile phlebotomists. Participants in the prospective study had the option to provide additional blood draws and questionnaires over an approximately 2-month period. Before DNA extraction, blood samples from the prospective study were shipped at room temperature or frozen. The specimen was PBMCs or T cells enriched from blood (not recorded which). This receptor was identified in a middle-aged woman who had recovered from COVID-19.

The CDR3 here reads CASSSTGLNEKLFF. DNA sequence: TGCGCCAGCAGTTCGACAGGGCTTAATGAAAAACTGTTTTTT. The chain was built from TRBV5-1 and TRBJ1-4, and TRBD1 matches 7 of the central bases. The CDR3 has 14 amino acids, counting the end cysteine and phenylalanine. Kept here is only the CDR3 DNA, which spans 42 bases and is read in frame from base 1. Compared with germline, V lacks 5 bases and J lacks 4 bases; bases without a gene match: 5. From the germline V gene, CDR1 is SGHRS and CDR2 is YFSETQ.